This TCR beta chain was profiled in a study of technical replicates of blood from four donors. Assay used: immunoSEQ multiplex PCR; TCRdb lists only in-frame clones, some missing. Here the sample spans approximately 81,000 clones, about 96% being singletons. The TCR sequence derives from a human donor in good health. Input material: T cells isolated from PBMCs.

CDR3 in amino acids: CASSSIRGQPQHF. The CDR3 nucleotides are TGTGCCAGCAGTTCAATAAGGGGGCAGCCCCAGCATTTT. The chain has TRBV6-4 and TRBJ1-5, with a weak D call TRBD1 (6 bases). The CDR3 runs 13 residues. V was pared by 5 bases and J by 7 bases, with 12 bases between. Germline V gives CDR1 MRHNA, CDR2 SNTAGT.